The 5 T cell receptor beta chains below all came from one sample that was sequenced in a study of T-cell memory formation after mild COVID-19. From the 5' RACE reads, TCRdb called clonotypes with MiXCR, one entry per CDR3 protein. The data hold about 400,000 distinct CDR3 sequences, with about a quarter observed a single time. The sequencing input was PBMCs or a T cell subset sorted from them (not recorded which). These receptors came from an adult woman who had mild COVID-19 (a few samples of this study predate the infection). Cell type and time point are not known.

In nucleotides, the CDR3 is TGTGCCAGCAGTTACGGGTCCGGGGAAGAGACCCAGTACTTC. This codes for CASSYGSGEETQYF. The rearrangement joins TRBV12-3 or TRBV12-4 to TRBJ2-5; tentatively, D is TRBD2 (5 bases). CDR3 length equals 14 residues. V was trimmed by 4 bases and J by 3 bases, leaving 12 bases between them.

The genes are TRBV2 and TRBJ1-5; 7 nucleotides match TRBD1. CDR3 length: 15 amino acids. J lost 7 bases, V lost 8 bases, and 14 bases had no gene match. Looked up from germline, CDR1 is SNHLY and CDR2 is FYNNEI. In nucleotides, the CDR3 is TGTGCCAGCGGGGGAGATGACAGGGCCGGCCAGCCCCAGCATTTT. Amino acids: CASGGDDRAGQPQHF.

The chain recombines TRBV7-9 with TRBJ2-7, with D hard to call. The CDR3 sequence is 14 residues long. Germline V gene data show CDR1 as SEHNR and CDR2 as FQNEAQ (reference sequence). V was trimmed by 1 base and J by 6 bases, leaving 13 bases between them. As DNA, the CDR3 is TGTGCCAGCAGCTTAGAACCCTCGACCTCCGAGCAGTACTTC. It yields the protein CASSLEPSTSEQYF.

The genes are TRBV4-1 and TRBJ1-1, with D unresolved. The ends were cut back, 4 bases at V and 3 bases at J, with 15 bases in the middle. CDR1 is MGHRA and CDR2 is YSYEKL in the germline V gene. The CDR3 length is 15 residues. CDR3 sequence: CASSPAVVRDTEAFF. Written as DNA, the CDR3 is TGCGCCAGCAGCCCCGCGGTGGTCCGGGACACTGAAGCTTTCTTT.

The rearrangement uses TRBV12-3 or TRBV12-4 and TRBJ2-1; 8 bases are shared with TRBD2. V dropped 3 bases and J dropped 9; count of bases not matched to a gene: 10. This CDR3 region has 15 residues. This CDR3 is CASSFGGGAGFEQFF. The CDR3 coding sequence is TGTGCCAGCAGTTTCGGGGGGGGGGCTGGTTTTGAGCAGTTCTTC.